These T cell receptor beta chains were read from a single sample in a study of T-cell reconstitution after alpha-beta-depleted transplantation in children. TCRdb fed the PCR reads into MiXCR, producing one record per CDR3 protein. Among 250,000 to 300,000 distinct CDR3 sequences, 11% were seen once, and the ten largest hold around 22%. Source: peripheral blood, taken 180 days after TCRalphabeta/CD19-depleted stem cell transplant. These receptors were collected from a male patient aged 2 to 9 who had a stem cell transplant for chronic granulomatous disease, so the T cells may come from the graft donor. CDR3s include the opening cysteine and the closing phenylalanine or tryptophan. The D gene is left open where the match is weak. A clone size is listed for some rows: how often the clone was seen (once, few, many), or a class if it is expanded.

V	D	J	size	DNA	CDR3
TRBV18	NA	TRBJ2-4	NA	TGTGCCAGCTCACCACCTCGGACTGGCGCCAAAAACATTCAGTACTTC	CASSPPRTGAKNIQYF
TRBV6-2/TRBV6-3	TRBD1	TRBJ1-5	once	TGTGCCAGCTGGGGACAGGGCCGTCAGCCCCAGCATTTT	CASWGQGRQPQHF
TRBV12-3/TRBV12-4	NA	TRBJ2-7	few	TGTGCCAGCAGTGTAAGGGACGGACCCTACGAGCAGTACTTC	CASSVRDGPYEQYF
TRBV9	TRBD2	TRBJ2-3	many	TGTGCCAGCAGCGTTAGCGGGAGTTGGACAGATACGCAGTATTTT	CASSVSGSWTDTQYF
TRBV5-1	NA	TRBJ2-1	many	TGCGCCAGCAGCTTGACACTTCAAATATTTAACAATGAGCAGTTCTTC	CASSLTLQIFNNEQFF
TRBV7-2	NA	TRBJ2-5	many	TGTGCCAGCAGCTTATCCCTCATCGCGGTGGGGGAGACCCAGTACTTC	CASSLSLIAVGETQYF
TRBV12-3/TRBV12-4	TRBD1	TRBJ1-1	many	TGTGCCAGCAGTTTAGAGACAGGGGTAGACATGAACACTGAAGCTTTCTTT	CASSLETGVDMNTEAFF
TRBV23-1	NA	TRBJ2-3	NA	TGCGCCAGCAGTCAATCTAAGCGAGGAGAGGAAACAGATACGCAGTATTTT	CASSQSKRGEETDTQYF
TRBV7-3	TRBD2	TRBJ2-2	few	TGTGCCAGCAGCTTAAGCTTGCGGGGGGCATTCACCACCGGGGAGCTGTTTTTT	CASSLSLRGAFTTGELFF
TRBV9	NA	TRBJ2-2	many	TGTGCCAGCAGCGAGGGGACTTACACCGGGGAGCTGTTTTTT	CASSEGTYTGELFF
TRBV27	TRBD1	TRBJ1-5	many	TGTGCCAGCAGTTCCATGACAGGGAAGGTTAGCAATCAGCCCCAGCATTTT	CASSSMTGKVSNQPQHF
TRBV6-1	NA	TRBJ2-5	many	TGTGCCACCCGGGACTTCCAAGAGACCCAGTACTTC	CATRDFQETQYF
TRBV7-3	TRBD2	TRBJ2-3	many	TGTGCCAGCATCCAGGCTAGCGGGAGGGAGGATACGCAGTATTTT	CASIQASGREDTQYF
TRBV7-2	NA	TRBJ1-5	few	TGTGCCAGCACCCCCGGGGCCCATCAGCCCCAGCATTTT	CASTPGAHQPQHF
TRBV18	NA	TRBJ2-7	few	TGTGCCAGCTCACCACCGGGGCCGGGCCGGTCAGTTTCATCGTCCTACGAGCAGTACTTC	CASSPPGPGRSVSSSYEQYF
TRBV29-1	TRBD2	TRBJ2-5	many	TGCAGCCACCGACTAGCGGGAGGCGAAGCCCAGTACTTC	CSHRLAGGEAQYF
TRBV7-2	NA	TRBJ1-2	many	TGTGCCAGCAGCTCATTCGGGAAGACTAACTATGGCTACACCTTC	CASSSFGKTNYGYTF
TRBV28	TRBD1	TRBJ2-7	NA	TGTGCCAGCAGGAGAGGGCAGGGGGTTCGCGAGGGGCAGTACTTC	CASRRGQGVREGQYF
TRBV5-1	NA	TRBJ2-2	many	TGCGCCAGCAGCACCCTGGCAGCTAAGACCGGGGAGCTGTTTTTT	CASSTLAAKTGELFF
TRBV23-1	NA	TRBJ1-4	few	TGCGCCAGCAGTCATCTCGTTGACGGAACCCTTCTCAGAATGGTGTTTTTT	CASSHLVDGTLLRMVFF
TRBV28	NA	TRBJ2-7	many	TGTGCCAGCAGTTTTATGCCGAACGAGCAGTACTTC	CASSFMPNEQYF
TRBV12-3/TRBV12-4	NA	TRBJ1-5	many	TGTGCCAGCAGCCATGCGACTGAAAATAGCAATCAGCCCCAGCATTTT	CASSHATENSNQPQHF
TRBV28	NA	TRBJ2-7	NA	TGTGCCAGCAGTTTAATTTCCCTCCGGGCCTACGAGCAGTACTTC	CASSLISLRAYEQYF
TRBV29-1	TRBD2	TRBJ2-7	many	TGCAGCGTGAGGACTAGCGGGTCCTACGAGCAGTACTTC	CSVRTSGSYEQYF
TRBV7-3	TRBD1	TRBJ2-1	many	TGTGCCAGCAGCTCCGGGACAGGGAGCTACAATGAGCAGTTCTTC	CASSSGTGSYNEQFF
TRBV12-3/TRBV12-4	NA	TRBJ2-4	many	TGTGCCAGCAGTTTGACAGAGTTTCAGTACTTC	CASSLTEFQYF
TRBV18	TRBD1	TRBJ2-2	NA	TGTGCCAGCTCACCACTTGGGACAGGGAACACCGGGGAGCTGTTTTTT	CASSPLGTGNTGELFF
TRBV20-1	NA	TRBJ2-7	many	TGCAGTGCGCAGACCGGGACTGCCTCCTACGAGCAGTACTTC	CSAQTGTASYEQYF
TRBV7-2	NA	TRBJ1-6	many	TGTGCCAGCCTGGGACGGACAAATTCACCCCTCCACTTT	CASLGRTNSPLHF
TRBV10-1	TRBD1	TRBJ2-1	many	TGCGCCAGCAGTGAGTTCCGAACAGGGGGTAATGAGCAGTTCTTC	CASSEFRTGGNEQFF
TRBV12-3/TRBV12-4	TRBD1	TRBJ1-2	many	TGTGCCAGCAACACTCGGACAGGGGGCAACTATGGCTACACCTTC	CASNTRTGGNYGYTF
TRBV18	NA	TRBJ2-7	many	TGTGCCAGCTCACCCCCGGAGGTGGTTGAGCAGTACTTC	CASSPPEVVEQYF
TRBV12-3/TRBV12-4	NA	TRBJ2-1	many	TGTGCCAGCAGGGACCTAGCTACCTACAATGAGCAGTTCTTC	CASRDLATYNEQFF
TRBV5-1	TRBD1	TRBJ1-2	many	TGCGCCAGCAGCTTGCAACCTACTTCAGGGGGCGTTCGCTATGGCTACACCTTC	CASSLQPTSGGVRYGYTF
TRBV28	NA	TRBJ2-1	NA	TGTGCCAGCAGTAGACGGGGAACCTACAATGAGCAGTTCTTC	CASSRRGTYNEQFF
TRBV5-1	TRBD1	TRBJ2-3	many	TGCGCCAGCAGCTTGGGGACAGGAGGTTTTTCGTTGTCAGATACGCAGTATTTT	CASSLGTGGFSLSDTQYF
TRBV6-1	NA	TRBJ1-1	NA	TGTGCCAGCACCGTATTCTCAGGCAGGGGTAACACTGAAGCTTTCTTT	CASTVFSGRGNTEAFF
TRBV5-1	TRBD1	TRBJ2-1	NA	TGCGCCAGCAGCCTACGTGGACAGGGAGGCTACAATGAGCAGTTCTTC	CASSLRGQGGYNEQFF
TRBV12-3/TRBV12-4	TRBD2	TRBJ2-1	few	TGTGCCAGCAGCCAGGGACTAGCGGGGGGGGATGAGCAGTTCTTC	CASSQGLAGGDEQFF
TRBV7-9	NA	TRBJ2-5	many	TGTGCCAGCAGCGGTCCCTCTTCCGCGGAAGAGACCCAGTACTTC	CASSGPSSAEETQYF
TRBV6-1	NA	TRBJ2-5	many	TGTGCCAGCAGCCAACTCAGACGCGAGACCCAGTACTTC	CASSQLRRETQYF
TRBV7-3	TRBD1	TRBJ2-1	many	TGTGCCAGCAGCTTAGGGGACAGGGATGACAATGAGCAGTTCTTC	CASSLGDRDDNEQFF
TRBV30	TRBD2	TRBJ2-1	NA	TGTGCCTTGCTGCCGGGACTAGCGGGAGGCTCCTACAATGAGCAGTTCTTC	CALLPGLAGGSYNEQFF
TRBV4-3	TRBD1	TRBJ1-3	many	TGCGCCAGCAGCCAAGATCGGGACAGGGAAGGTGGAAACACCATATATTTT	CASSQDRDREGGNTIYF
TRBV19	NA	TRBJ2-1	NA	TGTGCCAGTAACGGGCTAAAAATCAATGAGCAGTTCTTC	CASNGLKINEQFF
TRBV4-3	TRBD1	TRBJ1-1	many	TGCGCCAGCAGCCAAGAAGAGGGGGTCAGGGGGCGTACTGAAGCTTTCTTT	CASSQEEGVRGRTEAFF
TRBV30	TRBD1	TRBJ1-5	few	TGTGCCTGGGACGACAGGGGCAATCAGCCCCAGCATTTT	CAWDDRGNQPQHF
TRBV4-3	NA	TRBJ2-4	few	TGCGCCAGCAGCCAAGATCTTACGGGAACTACCCCCAAAAACATTCAGTACTTC	CASSQDLTGTTPKNIQYF
TRBV29-1	NA	TRBJ2-6	many	TGCAGCGTTACGGCCAATGGGGCCAACGTCCTGACTTTC	CSVTANGANVLTF
TRBV7-3	TRBD1	TRBJ2-3	NA	TGTGCCAGCAGCTTGCCGGGACAGGGGGGCACAGATACGCAGTATTTT	CASSLPGQGGTDTQYF
TRBV4-2	NA	TRBJ1-1	few	TGTGCCAGCAGCCAAGATACCAGGAACAGGGTGAACACTGAAGCTTTCTTT	CASSQDTRNRVNTEAFF
TRBV12-3/TRBV12-4	TRBD2	TRBJ2-1	many	TGTGCCAGCAGGTCTAGCGGAAGCTCCTACAATGAGCAGTTCTTC	CASRSSGSSYNEQFF
TRBV7-2	TRBD2	TRBJ2-2	many	TGTGCCAGCATCCCGGGACTAGCGGGGGGGATAACCGGGGAGCTGTTTTTT	CASIPGLAGGITGELFF
TRBV5-1	NA	TRBJ2-1	many	TGCGCCAGCAGCGGGGGACCCAAGGGCGAGCAGTTCTTC	CASSGGPKGEQFF
TRBV5-5	NA	TRBJ1-2	many	TGTGCCAGCAGCGTGGACAGTATCTATGGCTACACCTTC	CASSVDSIYGYTF